The 10 T cell receptor beta chains given below trace back to one sample, sequenced in a study of blood T cell repertoires in COVID-19. Clones were read by immunoSEQ multiplex PCR, and TCRdb kept only the in-frame ones, dropping some. The table records about 55,000 clones, about nine tenths of them present only once. Material for sequencing was peripheral blood. The receptor set was obtained from a man aged 35-49 years with acute or convalescent COVID-19.

The chain links TRBV18 to TRBJ2-3, with D tentatively TRBD1 (5 bases). Trimming removed 2 bases from V and 6 bases from J, with 18 bases in between. Germline V lookup: CDR1 KGHSH, CDR2 LQKENI. The CDR3 sequence is 16 residues long. CDR3 DNA: TGTGCCAGCTCACCATTGGACAAATTTATTCGGGATACGCAGTATTTT. This gives the protein CASSPLDKFIRDTQYF.

The chain employs TRBV30 and TRBJ2-7; 8 nucleotides agree with TRBD2. The CDR3 runs to 15 residues. Per the germline V gene, CDR1 is GTSNPN and CDR2 is SVGIG (reference sequence). The ends lost 3 bases at V and 5 bases at J; junction bases unmatched: 12. CDR3 in amino acids: CAWSPGGGNSDEQYF. CDR3 nucleotide sequence: TGTGCCTGGAGCCCCGGGGGGGGGAATAGCGACGAGCAGTACTTC.

This chain connects TRBV18 to TRBJ2-7; no firm D call. The V end was cut by 6 bases, the J end by 3 bases, with 6 bases between. CDR3 length equals 11 residues. CDR1 and CDR2 (germline): KGHSH, LQKENI. In DNA form, the CDR3 reads TGTGCCAGCTCCGATAGCTACGAGCAGTACTTC. Translation gives CASSDSYEQYF.

The V and J genes are TRBV27 and TRBJ2-5; D is undetermined. The CDR3 contains 14 residues. Germline CDR1 reads MNHEY; CDR2 reads SMNVEV (reference sequence). Trimming cost V 2 bases and J 0 bases, with 7 bases left between them. CDR3 bases: TGTGCCAGCAGTTTAAAACGGGACCAAGAGACCCAGTACTTC. It is translated as CASSLKRDQETQYF.

V is TRBV5-5 and J is TRBJ1-4; a weak D match, TRBD1 (5 bases). CDR3 length: 15 amino acids. The V gene lost 4 bases and the J gene lost 8 bases, with 18 bases spanning the gap. Germline assignment: CDR1 SGHKS and CDR2 YYEKEE (reference sequence). This chain's CDR3 is CASSVENRSREKLFF. The DNA for the CDR3 is TGTGCCAGCAGCGTAGAAAACAGGAGTAGGGAAAAACTGTTTTTT.

The J gene is TRBJ1-1, the V gene TRBV29-1, with no clear D. The CDR3 contains 15 residues. The germline gives CDR1 SQVTM, CDR2 ANQGSEA. Trimming removed 7 bases at V and 4 bases at J, with 22 bases between. The CDR3 DNA follows: TGCAGCGCTGCCCACGGTTCCCCAATTGGCACTGAAGCTTTCTTT. It specifies CSAAHGSPIGTEAFF.

The gene calls are TRBV6-5 and TRBJ1-3; D perhaps matches TRBD1 (5 bases). CDR1 is MNHEY, CDR2 SVGAGI, per germline. Trimming took off 9 bases at V and 0 bases at J, with 12 bases between the two ends. The CDR3 contains 14 residues. This chain's CDR3 is CASQDSNSGNTIYF. CDR3 DNA sequence: TGTGCCAGTCAAGACAGTAACTCTGGAAACACCATATATTTT.

For the CDR3, the DNA is TGCGCCAGCAGCTTGATGCAGCAAGAGACCCAGTACTTC. Its translation is CASSLMQQETQYF. This chain links TRBV5-1 with TRBJ2-5, with D unresolved. V lost 1 base to trimming and J lost 2 bases, with 6 bases between them. This CDR3 is 13 amino acids long. Germline values: CDR1 SGHRS, CDR2 YFSETQ.

The chain combines TRBV19 with TRBJ1-3; no definite D call. The CDR3 contains 15 residues. Germline V lookup: CDR1 LNHDA, CDR2 SQIVND (reference sequence). The V and J ends lost 1 base and 0 bases respectively, with 7 bases between them. DNA of the CDR3: TGTGCCAGTAGTATAGGAACAGCCTCTGGAAACACCATATATTTT. The encoded protein is CASSIGTASGNTIYF.

In its sample, this clone was seen once. This rearrangement joins TRBV10-3 to TRBJ2-1; 11 bases match TRBD1. The V gene end was trimmed by 10 bases and the J gene end by 6 bases; junction bases not matched to a gene: 5. CDR1 is ENHRY and CDR2 is SYGVKD in the germline V gene. This CDR3 is built from 13 residues. The CDR3 DNA reads TGTGCCAGCACGGGACAGGGGGGCAATGAGCAGTTCTTC. Protein sequence: CASTGQGGNEQFF.